This T cell receptor beta chain was documented in a study of immune characteristics of hereditary and idiopathic chronic pancreatitis. To note about this clone: One end of the junction fails to match germline, which may point to a read error.

Patients having total pancreatectomy with islet autotransplantation provided the chronic pancreatitis pancreas tissue. The CDR3 has 15 residues. The germline V gene has CDR1 SNHLY and CDR2 FYNNEI. Clones were sequenced by immunoSEQ multiplex PCR, and TCRdb holds only the in-frame ones, with some missing. The sample has about 6,000 clones, approximately 70% seen once. The sequenced sample consisted of pancreas tissue with hereditary chronic pancreatitis. The chain combines TRBV2 with TRBJ1-3; D is uncertain. The receptor comes from a human donor with chronic pancreatitis. CDR3 coding DNA: TGTGTCAGCAGTGAAGTGAGTTATTCTGGAAACACCATATATTTT. Its translation: CVSSEVSYSGNTIYF.